These 8 T cell receptor beta chains came from one sample sequenced in a study of T-cell memory formation after mild COVID-19. TCRdb analysed the 5' RACE reads with MiXCR anew, one entry per CDR3 protein. The sample carries around 120,000 distinct CDR3 sequences, about 16% recorded once. Input material: PBMCs or a T cell subset sorted from them (not recorded which). Source of these receptors: an adult woman who had mild COVID-19 (a few samples of this study predate the infection). Cell type and time point are not known.

The V call is TRBV10-3, the J call TRBJ1-2; 10 bases map to TRBD1. CDR3 length equals 15 residues. The germline CDR1 and CDR2 sequences are ENHRY and SYGVKD. Trimming cost V 5 bases and J 8 bases; bases outside gene matches: 11. In DNA form, the CDR3 reads TGTGCCATCAGTTATGGGACAGGGGACCGGCAGGGCTACACCTTC. It specifies CAISYGTGDRQGYTF.

This clonotype was seen more than once but under ten times. The gene calls are TRBV25-1 and TRBJ1-1; D not resolved. Trimming left V 4 bases short and J 5 bases short, with 2 bases between. The CDR3 sequence is 10 residues long. The germline gives CDR1 MGHDK, CDR2 SYGVNS. CDR3 region: CASSGTEAFF. For the CDR3, the DNA is TGTGCCAGCAGTGGAACTGAAGCTTTCTTT. Combining the CDR3 with reference TRBV25-1 and TRBJ1-1 gives the whole variable domain EADIYQTPRYLVIGTGKKITLECSQTMGHDKMYWYQQDPGMELHLIHYSYGVNSTEKGDLSSESTVSRIRTEHFPLTLESARPSHTSQYLCASSGTEAFFGQGTRLTVV.

This rearrangement joins TRBV3-1 to TRBJ1-1; D gene ambiguous. The CDR3 totals 15 residues. Trimming left V 1 base short and J 7 bases short, with 16 bases between. Germline V gives CDR1 LGHDT, CDR2 YNNKEL (reference sequence). The CDR3 protein is CASSQVGRIRSEAFF. In DNA, the CDR3 is TGTGCCAGCAGCCAAGTAGGCAGGATTAGGAGTGAAGCTTTCTTT.

The chain recombines TRBV5-1 with TRBJ2-7; 10 bases are a match to TRBD1. V was pared by 0 bases and J by 6 bases, with 9 bases of the junction left unmatched. Germline CDR1 is SGHRS and CDR2 is YFSETQ. There are 16 residues in the CDR3. This chain's CDR3 is CASSLGPGQGRSEQYF. The DNA for the CDR3 is TGCGCCAGCAGCTTGGGACCGGGACAGGGGAGGTCCGAGCAGTACTTC.

The sample holds a few counts of this clonotype. The V call is TRBV29-1, the J call TRBJ2-2; the match to TRBD1 covers 8 bases. The CDR3 loop spans 15 amino acids. CDR1 SQVTM and CDR2 ANQGSEA come from the germline V gene. V was clipped by 0 bases and J by 1 base; unmatched bases: 1. The CDR3 DNA follows: TGCAGCGTTGAAGACAGGGGGCAGAACACCGGGGAGCTGTTTTTT. It encodes CSVEDRGQNTGELFF.

The rearrangement links TRBV7-9 to TRBJ2-7, with D possibly TRBD1 on 6 matching bases. Germline values: CDR1 SEHNR, CDR2 FQNEAQ (reference sequence). The CDR3 contains 13 residues. Trimming pared 3 bases from V and 3 bases from J, leaving 9 bases between. The CDR3 protein is CASSLGDNYEQYF. CDR3 nucleotide sequence: TGTGCCAGCAGCTTGGGGGACAACTACGAGCAGTACTTC.

The J gene is TRBJ2-7, the V gene TRBV15, with TRBD1 as a possible D gene (6 bases). Germline loops: CDR1 LNHNV, CDR2 YYDKDF (reference sequence). V was shortened by 0 bases and J by 5 bases, with 17 bases between the two germline ends. The CDR3 totals 16 residues. The CDR3: CATSRDFQGPRDEQYF. As DNA, the CDR3 is TGTGCCACCAGCAGAGATTTTCAGGGGCCCCGGGACGAGCAGTACTTC.

This clonotype was picked up a small number of times. The chain recombines TRBV5-8 with TRBJ1-6; D is ambiguous. The germline V gene has CDR1 SGHTS and CDR2 YDEGEE. V lost 6 bases to trimming and J lost 7 bases, with 11 bases between them. CDR3 length: 13 amino acids. The DNA of the CDR3 is TGTGCCAGCACCCACACTGACAATTCACCCCTCCACTTT. This gives the protein CASTHTDNSPLHF.